The rows below give T cell receptor beta chains drawn from one sample of a study of cytomegalovirus exposure and HLA in healthy donors. Assay used: immunoSEQ multiplex PCR; TCRdb lists only in-frame clones, some missing. The sample records roughly 190,000 clones, 79% being singletons. The sample comprised PBMCs. Every receptor here comes from a girl aged 5-17 years in good health and CMV-seropositive. CDR3s include the opening cysteine and the closing phenylalanine or tryptophan. Fields, in order: CDR3 DNA, CDR3 protein, D gene, V gene, clone size, J gene. The D gene is left open where the match is weak. A row's size may be missing; if present it is once, few, many or a size class.

DNA: TGTGCCAGCAGCTTTTCGGGGACAGCGCACAATGAGCAGTTCTTC
CDR3: CASSFSGTAHNEQFF
D: TRBD1
V: TRBV6-5
size: .
J: TRBJ2-1

DNA: TGTGCCAGCAGCGAGGCGTCAGGGGGAAATTCACCCCTCCACTTT
CDR3: CASSEASGGNSPLHF
D: TRBD1
V: TRBV9
size: once
J: TRBJ1-6

DNA: TGTGCCACCAGCCCCAGCGGGAACACTGAAGCTTTCTTT
CDR3: CATSPSGNTEAFF
D: .
V: TRBV6-5
size: .
J: TRBJ1-1

DNA: TGTGCCAGCAGTGAATTTGGAGGGAGTTCGGCAACTAATGAAAAACTGTTTTTT
CDR3: CASSEFGGSSATNEKLFF
D: .
V: TRBV6-1
size: few
J: TRBJ1-4

DNA: TGTGCCAGCAGCTTAGTATTGATGGGCGCCTCCTATGGCTACACCTTC
CDR3: CASSLVLMGASYGYTF
D: .
V: TRBV7-2
size: .
J: TRBJ1-2

DNA: TGTGCCAGCAGCCCGACGGGGGGACGGGAGACCCAGTACTTC
CDR3: CASSPTGGRETQYF
D: TRBD2
V: TRBV14
size: .
J: TRBJ2-5

DNA: TGTGCCAGCAGTTATACTACCGGCTCCTACGAGCAGTACTTC
CDR3: CASSYTTGSYEQYF
D: .
V: TRBV6-6
size: .
J: TRBJ2-7

DNA: TGCGCCAGCAGCCAAGAGATGACAGCTAACTATGGCTACACCTTC
CDR3: CASSQEMTANYGYTF
D: .
V: TRBV4-3
size: .
J: TRBJ1-2

DNA: TGTGCCAGCAGTGAATCTGGAGGAGGGGAGACCCAGTACTTC
CDR3: CASSESGGGETQYF
D: .
V: TRBV25-1
size: .
J: TRBJ2-5

DNA: TGCGCCAGCAGCCAATTCGGTACAACTAATGAAAAACTGTTTTTT
CDR3: CASSQFGTTNEKLFF
D: .
V: TRBV4-3
size: .
J: TRBJ1-4